A single sample gave rise to the 8 T cell receptor beta chains below, sequenced in a study of T cells in Graves' hyperthyroidism and ophthalmopathy. It was RNA transcripts that yielded the amplified TCR beta CDR3 regions. HTBI primers were the set used in a first-round RT-PCR of the TCR CDR3. MiXCR, run by TCRdb on the multiplex PCR reads, gives a single entry per CDR3 protein. Found here are about 400,000 distinct CDR3 sequences, around 25% of them singletons; the top ten hold more than 60%. Material: blood. The receptors were sampled from a man aged 45-65 years with Graves' hyperthyroidism.

This clonotype has more than one count but fewer than ten. This chain joins TRBV11-3 and TRBJ2-5; D is undetermined. Germline-derived CDR1 and CDR2 are SGHNT and YENEEA. Trimming took 2 bases from V and 5 from J, leaving 12 bases between them. The length of the CDR3 is 14 residues. The CDR3: CASSLRAGIETQYF. The CDR3 nucleotides are TGTGCCAGCAGCTTACGGGCAGGAATTGAGACCCAGTACTTC.

This clonotype appeared a few times. The chain links TRBV20-1 to TRBJ1-2; no clear D gene. There are 14 residues in the CDR3. The germline CDR1 and CDR2 sequences are DFQATT and SNEGSKA (reference sequence). V lost 0 bases, J lost 2 bases, and 10 bases lay in between. CDR3 region: CSARDLKENYGYTF. Written as DNA, the CDR3 is TGCAGTGCTAGAGATCTCAAGGAAAACTATGGCTACACCTTC.

The chain couples TRBV29-1 to TRBJ2-2, with D perhaps matching TRBD1 (6 bases). The CDR3 is made up of 13 amino acids. In germline, CDR1 is SQVTM, CDR2 ANQGSEA. V was pared by 3 bases and J by 5 bases, with 10 bases between. The CDR3, as DNA: TGCAGCGTTGAGGGGGCTTTTACCGGGGAGCTGTTTTTT. Translated, it gives CSVEGAFTGELFF.

The chain carries TRBV5-1 and TRBJ2-2; D is unclear. Trimming took off 4 bases at V and 3 bases at J, with 16 bases between the two ends. CDR1 is SGHRS and CDR2 is YFSETQ in the germline V gene. The CDR3 totals 16 residues. The CDR3 spells CASSTSVGDDTGELFF. The CDR3 DNA reads as TGCGCCAGCAGCACGTCGGTAGGAGATGACACCGGGGAGCTGTTTTTT. The complete variable domain, with remaining parts taken from reference TRBV5-1 and TRBJ2-2, reads KAGVTQTPRYLIKTRGQQVTLSCSPISGHRSVSWYQQTPGQGLQFLFEYFSETQRNKGNFPGRFSGRQFSNSRSEMNVSTLELGDSALYLCASSTSVGDDTGELFFGEGSRLTVL.

The table lists this clonotype with a few counts. The chain uses TRBV9 and TRBJ2-5, with D perhaps matching TRBD2 (6 bases). V was pared by 4 bases and J by 1 base, with 17 bases between. The CDR3 has 16 residues. From germline, CDR1 is SGDLS and CDR2 YYNGEE. The CDR3 region is CASSPEVGGVQETQYF. CDR3 sequence (DNA): TGTGCCAGCAGCCCAGAGGTGGGGGGTGTCCAAGAGACCCAGTACTTC.

This clonotype has a handful of counts. The chain combines TRBV6-1 with TRBJ2-1; 7 positions match TRBD2. CDR1 MNHNS and CDR2 SASEGT come from the germline V gene. The V gene end was trimmed by 5 bases and the J gene end by 8 bases; junction bases not matched to a gene: 15. The CDR3 runs to 16 residues. The CDR3 here is CASSSWTSHLRHEQFF. The CDR3 DNA reads as TGTGCCAGCAGTTCGTGGACTAGTCACCTGAGGCATGAGCAGTTCTTC.

The sample holds a few counts of this clonotype. The chain links TRBV3-1 to TRBJ1-6, with a tentative D call TRBD1 (5 bases). V was cut by 5 bases and J by 8 bases, with 10 bases left in between. This CDR3 region has 13 residues. Germline CDR1 and CDR2: LGHDT and YNNKEL (reference sequence). CDR3 nucleotides: TGTGCCAGCAGCTTGCAGGGCGATTCACCCCTCCACTTT. It encodes CASSLQGDSPLHF.

The CDR3 spells CASRGETLYGYTF. The DNA of the CDR3 is TGCGCCAGCAGGGGGGAGACCCTCTATGGCTACACCTTC. V is TRBV10-2 and J is TRBJ1-2; a possible D gene is TRBD1 (5 bases). Germline V gene data show CDR1 as WSHSY and CDR2 as SAAADI. The CDR3 contains 13 residues. V shed 6 bases and J shed 4 bases, with 12 bases lying between them.